This is a list of T cell receptor beta chains from one sample in a study of OX40 agonist ivuxolimab in advanced cancers. Clones were read by immunoSEQ multiplex PCR, and TCRdb kept only the in-frame ones, dropping some. The data show 60,000 to 65,000 clones, with around 83% seen just once and around 0.7% held by the top ten. The source was CD4+ or CD8+ T cells sorted from blood, collected in a trial of the OX40 agonist ivuxolimab. The receptors stem from an adult with an advanced solid tumor such as melanoma, head and neck, liver or kidney cancer. CDR3s leave out the opening cysteine and the closing phenylalanine or tryptophan.

V: TRBV5-5; CDR3: ASSLAVGNPDTQY
V: TRBV7-3; CDR3: ASSSASDNEQF
V: TRBV6-5; CDR3: ASSANSYGYT
V: TRBV5-1; CDR3: ASSLARGLASRGGTDTQY
V: TRBV11-2; CDR3: ASSPGRGADRSYEQY
V: TRBV6-1; CDR3: ASSGYPGNEQF
V: TRBV7-8; CDR3: ASSLGTGTETQY
V: TRBV2; CDR3: ASRGGRQNYEQY
V: TRBV7-3; CDR3: ASSLKGSPETQY
V: TRBV5-1; CDR3: ASAPDTQY
V: TRBV15; CDR3: ATSSYRTGDLH
V: TRBV5-6; CDR3: ASSPGLISPEAF
V: TRBV6-1; CDR3: ASSEVNQPQH
V: TRBV27; CDR3: ASSIDGYYGYT
V: TRBV2; CDR3: ASRTTGGGKTGELF
V: TRBV10-2; CDR3: ASSEVLGHQPQH
V: TRBV2; CDR3: ASKKGSIVTETQY
V: TRBV19; CDR3: ASSRTNNEQF
V: TRBV7-2; CDR3: ASSPRDRGGQPQH
V: TRBV19; CDR3: ASSIRESPLH
V: TRBV5-1; CDR3: ASSGGLAGFVDTQY
V: TRBV10-3; CDR3: AISGQPVGGTEAF
V: TRBV19; CDR3: ASSTPRPGRIGYT
V: TRBV7-8; CDR3: ASSTSRGAGLNEQF
V: TRBV11-2; CDR3: ASSLVALGEQY
V: TRBV9; CDR3: ASSVATDSGNTIY
V: TRBV5-1; CDR3: ASSLAWGGPQETQY
V: TRBV5-1; CDR3: ASSLEMRQKWF
V: TRBV27; CDR3: ASSLSLRGRSTEAF
V: TRBV10-3; CDR3: AISESRQGNQPQH
V: TRBV29-1; CDR3: SVGQGSDQPQH
V: TRBV6-5; CDR3: ASTQGGGTGELF
V: TRBV7-9; CDR3: ASSLRGNQPQH
V: TRBV7-9; CDR3: ASSLPGTSGSYNEQF
V: TRBV5-1; CDR3: ASSLAGDRGRETQY
V: TRBV6-1; CDR3: ASSKHRTNEQF
V: TRBV30; CDR3: AWSYLTHDTQY
V: TRBV7-2; CDR3: ASSLVPGGEKLF
V: TRBV5-4; CDR3: ASSLELATSSYNEQF
V: TRBV7-2; CDR3: ASSPLLNYGYT
V: TRBV6-6; CDR3: ASSYGVGFTNEKLF
V: TRBV6-5; CDR3: ASSSTRGLNSPLH
V: TRBV11-2; CDR3: ASSLGDRVKENEKLF
V: TRBV27; CDR3: ASSHFGAGGFSTEAF
V: TRBV30; CDR3: AWSGTGVGGNTIY
V: TRBV6-4; CDR3: ASRASGNTDTQY
V: TRBV20-1; CDR3: SATSYNEQF
V: TRBV6-1; CDR3: ASGRGSQETQY